This entry lists 2 T cell receptor beta chains sequenced from one sample in a study of PD-1 blockade in classical Hodgkin lymphoma. All the patients suffered relapse after autologous stem cell transplantation, and brentuximab vedotin exposure differed. The table came from immunoSEQ multiplex PCR; TCRdb's copy has only in-frame clones and leaves some out. The sample holds approximately 13,000 clones, about 93% seen once. The sample in question was peripheral blood mononuclear cells (PBMCs), obtained at baseline. Receptors were obtained from a human donor with classical Hodgkin lymphoma.

This rearrangement joins TRBV10-2 to TRBJ2-3, with D unclear. CDR1 and CDR2 (germline): WSHSY, SAAADI. Trimming stripped 10 bases from V and 5 bases from J, with 16 bases between. The CDR3 extends over 13 amino acids. CDR3 loop: CATSDKKLDTQYF. Here the CDR3 DNA reads TGCGCCACTTCAGATAAGAAACTAGATACGCAGTATTTT.

The gene calls are TRBV6-1 and TRBJ2-1; D unresolved. The CDR3 is 11 residues long. The V gene's germline CDR1 is MNHNS and CDR2 SASEGT. V was clipped by 2 bases and J by 9 bases, with 5 bases between them. DNA of the CDR3: TGTGCCAGCAGTGAAAGGGTTGAGCAGTTCTTC. Protein: CASSERVEQFF.